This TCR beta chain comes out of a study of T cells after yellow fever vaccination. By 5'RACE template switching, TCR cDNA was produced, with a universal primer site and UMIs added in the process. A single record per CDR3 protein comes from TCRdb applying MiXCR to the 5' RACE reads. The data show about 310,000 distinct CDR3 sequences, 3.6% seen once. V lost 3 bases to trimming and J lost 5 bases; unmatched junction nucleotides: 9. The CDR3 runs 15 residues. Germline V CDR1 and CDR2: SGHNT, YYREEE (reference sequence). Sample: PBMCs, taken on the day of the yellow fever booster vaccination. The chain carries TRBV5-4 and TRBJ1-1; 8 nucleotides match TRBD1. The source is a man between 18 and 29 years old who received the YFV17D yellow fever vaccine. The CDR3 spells CASSSTGVTPTEAFF. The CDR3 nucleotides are TGTGCCAGCAGCTCGACAGGGGTCACGCCGACTGAAGCTTTCTTT. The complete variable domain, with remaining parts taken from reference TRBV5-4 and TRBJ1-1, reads ETGVTQSPTHLIKTRGQQVTLRCSSQSGHNTVSWYQQALGQGPQFIFQYYREEENGRGNFPPRFSGLQFPNYSSELNVNALELDDSALYLCASSSTGVTPTEAFFGQGTRLTVV.